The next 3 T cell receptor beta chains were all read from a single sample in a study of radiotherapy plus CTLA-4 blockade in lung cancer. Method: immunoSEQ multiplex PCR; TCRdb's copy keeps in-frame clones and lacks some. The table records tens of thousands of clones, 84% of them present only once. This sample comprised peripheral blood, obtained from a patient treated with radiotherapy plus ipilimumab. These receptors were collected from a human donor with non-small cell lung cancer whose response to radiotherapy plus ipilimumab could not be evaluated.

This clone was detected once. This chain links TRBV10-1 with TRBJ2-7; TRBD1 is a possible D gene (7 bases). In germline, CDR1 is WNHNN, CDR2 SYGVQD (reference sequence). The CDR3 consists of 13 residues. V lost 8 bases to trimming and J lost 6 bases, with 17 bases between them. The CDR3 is CASGGTVPSEQYF. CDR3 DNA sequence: TGCGCCAGCGGGGGGACAGTCCCCTCCGAGCAGTACTTC.

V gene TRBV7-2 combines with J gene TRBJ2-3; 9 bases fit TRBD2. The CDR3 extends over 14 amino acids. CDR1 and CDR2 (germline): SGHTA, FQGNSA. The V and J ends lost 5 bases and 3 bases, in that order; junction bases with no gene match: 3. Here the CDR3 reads CASSDGLATDTQYF. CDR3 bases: TGTGCCAGCAGCGACGGACTAGCGACAGATACGCAGTATTTT.

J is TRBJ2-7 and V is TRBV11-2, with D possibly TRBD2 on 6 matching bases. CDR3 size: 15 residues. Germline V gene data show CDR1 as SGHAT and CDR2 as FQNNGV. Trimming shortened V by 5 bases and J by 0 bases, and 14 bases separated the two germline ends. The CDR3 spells CASSPGMGGSYEQYF. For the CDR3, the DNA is TGTGCCAGCAGCCCCGGGATGGGGGGCTCCTACGAGCAGTACTTC.